The 25 T cell receptor beta chains presented below share a single source sample, sequenced in a study of T cells in Graves' hyperthyroidism and ophthalmopathy. The investigators amplified TCR beta CDR3 regions from RNA transcripts. HTBI primers were used for first-round RT-PCR of the TCR CDR3. Each CDR3 protein is one row after TCRdb ran MiXCR on the multiplex PCR reads. The table has 700,000 or so distinct CDR3 sequences, around 13% seen once. The sequenced material came from blood. The receptor source for this set is a woman aged 45-59 years with Graves' ophthalmopathy.

This clonotype was detected only a few times. The chain recombines TRBV29-1 with TRBJ2-7; the match to TRBD1 covers 7 bases. With 2 bases clipped from V and 4 bases from J, the junction kept 5 bases outside the gene matches. Germline CDR1 SQVTM, CDR2 ANQGSEA. This CDR3 is built from 13 residues. The CDR3, as DNA: TGCAGCGTTGAAATATCAGGGGGATACGAGCAGTACTTC. This gives the protein CSVEISGGYEQYF.

This chain joins TRBV27 and TRBJ1-4, with no clear D. V shed 5 bases and J shed 10 bases, with 14 bases lying between them. The CDR3 covers 13 residues. CDR1 is MNHEY, CDR2 SMNVEV, per germline (reference sequence). The CDR3 DNA sequence: TGTGCCAGCAGTCCCGGACCAAGAGGAAAACTGTTTTTT. The encoded protein is CASSPGPRGKLFF.

This clonotype was recorded at least ten times. V and J are TRBV7-2 and TRBJ2-1; D may be TRBD1 (7 bases). The germline V gene encodes CDR1 SGHTA and CDR2 FQGNSA. Trimming stripped 0 bases from V and 5 bases from J, with 11 bases between. The CDR3 length is 15 residues. The CDR3 nucleotides read TGTGCCAGCAGCTTAGCCGCGGGACAGCACAATGAGCAGTTCTTC. Translation gives CASSLAAGQHNEQFF. Full variable domain (remainder filled in from reference TRBV7-2 and TRBJ2-1): GAGVSQSPSNKVTEKGKDVELRCDPISGHTALYWYRQSLGQGLEFLIYFQGNSAPDKSGLPSDRFSAERTGGSVSTLTIQRTQQEDSAVYLCASSLAAGQHNEQFFGPGTRLTVL.

This clonotype was seen ten or more times. The chain has TRBV5-6 and TRBJ2-7; 10 bases agree with TRBD2. This CDR3 region has 17 residues. Germline-derived CDR1 and CDR2 are SGHDT and YYEEEE. Trimming at V came to 4 bases and at J to 5 bases, leaving 15 bases not matched to a gene. CDR3 sequence (DNA): TGTGCCAGCAGCCGTCTCGGGGAGGCTAGCGGGAGCGACGAGCAGTACTTC. Translating it yields CASSRLGEASGSDEQYF.

In this sample, this clonotype turned up many times. V and J are TRBV7-9 and TRBJ1-1, with a possible D match to TRBD1 (5 bases). The CDR3 runs to 17 residues. CDR1 SEHNR and CDR2 FQNEAQ come from the germline V gene (reference sequence). V was trimmed by 5 bases and J by 0 bases, leaving 19 bases between them. The CDR3 DNA follows: TGTGCCAGCAGCCGTCTTGGGGACCGGGACCTGAACACTGAAGCTTTCTTT. Translated: CASSRLGDRDLNTEAFF.

This clonotype came up many times. V and J are TRBV5-5 and TRBJ2-3, with 7 bases that match TRBD2. The CDR3 totals 15 residues. Germline loops: CDR1 SGHKS, CDR2 YYEKEE (reference sequence). J gave up 5 bases and V 4 bases, and 10 bases lay outside the gene matches. CDR3 DNA: TGTGCCAGCAGCCCGGGGCGGGAGAGGATAGATACGCAGTATTTT. This encodes CASSPGRERIDTQYF. Based on the CDR3 plus reference TRBV5-5 and TRBJ2-3, the full variable domain is DAGVTQSPTHLIKTRGQQVTLRCSPISGHKSVSWYQQVLGQGPQFIFQYYEKEERGRGNFPDRFSARQFPNYSSELNVNALLLGDSALYLCASSPGRERIDTQYFGPGTRLTVL.

This clonotype was counted at least ten times. V is TRBV12-3 or TRBV12-4 and J is TRBJ2-1; 8 bases map to TRBD2. Trimming cost V 3 bases and J 1 base; bases outside gene matches: 8. This CDR3 has 17 residues. CDR3 DNA: TGTGCCAGCAGTTTCCAAGGCCCTAGCGGGTCCTACAATGAGCAGTTCTTC. Its translation is CASSFQGPSGSYNEQFF.

This rearrangement joins TRBV10-2 to TRBJ2-1; 7 nucleotides agree with TRBD1. Germline V gene lookup returns CDR1 WSHSY and CDR2 SAAADI. V gave up 6 bases and J gave up 8 bases; unmatched junction bases: 13. The CDR3 contains 15 residues. The CDR3 protein is CASRPTGVHGDEQFF. As DNA, the CDR3 is TGCGCCAGCAGACCCACAGGGGTGCATGGTGATGAGCAGTTCTTC.

The sample holds many counts of this clonotype. The J gene is TRBJ2-7, the V gene TRBV6-1, with D possibly being TRBD2 (6 bases). The CDR3 length is 14 residues. The V end was cut by 6 bases, the J end by 0 bases, with 12 bases between. The germline gives CDR1 MNHNS, CDR2 SASEGT. The CDR3 coding sequence is TGTGCCAGCAGCAGCGGGCCCCTCTCCTACGAGCAGTACTTC. Translating it yields CASSSGPLSYEQYF.

This chain links TRBV19 with TRBJ1-2; unclear D gene. Germline values: CDR1 LNHDA, CDR2 SQIVND (reference sequence). The V end was cut by 1 base, the J end by 4 bases, with 13 bases between. CDR3 length equals 15 residues. CDR3 sequence (DNA): TGTGCCAGTAGTATAGGCCCCTGGCAGGCCTATGGCTACACCTTC. Its protein is CASSIGPWQAYGYTF.

This clonotype was seen at least ten times. DNA for the CDR3: TGTGCCAGCAGTCCTCTTCGGGGCGGGCCATCCTACGAGCAGTACTTC. Its protein product is CASSPLRGGPSYEQYF. The rearrangement joins TRBV12-3 or TRBV12-4 to TRBJ2-7, with D possibly called TRBD1 or TRBD2 (5 bases each). The CDR3 totals 16 residues. Between the trimmed V and J ends, which lost 5 bases and 1 base, there was a span of 18 bases.

This clonotype turned up a few times. The rearrangement uses TRBV19 and TRBJ1-5; 8 bases are a match to TRBD1. Trimming took 8 bases from V and 11 from J; bases not matched to a gene: 14. Germline V CDR1 and CDR2: LNHDA, SQIVND (reference sequence). CDR3 length: 14 amino acids. CDR3 residues: CASVGGTGTSAQHF. CDR3 nucleotide sequence: TGTGCCAGTGTTGGGGGGACAGGCACTTCCGCCCAGCATTTT.

This clonotype was recorded only once. The V call is TRBV12-3 or TRBV12-4, the J call TRBJ1-2, with a weak D call TRBD1 (5 bases). V was clipped by 4 bases and J by 4 bases, with 19 bases between them. The CDR3 covers 16 residues. The CDR3 sequence is CASSWGPSGTVYGYTF. The CDR3 DNA reads TGTGCCAGCAGTTGGGGTCCGTCCGGGACGGTCTATGGCTACACCTTC.

This clonotype occurred a few times. The CDR3 spells CSARALAGVYEQYF. Written as DNA, the CDR3 is TGCAGTGCTAGAGCTCTAGCGGGGGTCTACGAGCAGTACTTC. The chain combines TRBV20-1 with TRBJ2-7; 10 nucleotides line up with TRBD2. Germline CDR1 reads DFQATT; CDR2 reads SNEGSKA (reference sequence). This CDR3 comprises 14 residues. The V segment lost 1 base and the J segment 3 bases; nucleotides outside the gene matches: 3.

The chain links TRBV18 to TRBJ2-2, with 9 nucleotides matching TRBD2. V dropped 1 base and J dropped 4; count of bases not matched to a gene: 10. The CDR3 sequence is 18 residues long. Looked up from germline, CDR1 is KGHSH and CDR2 is LQKENI. In DNA, the CDR3 is TGTGCCAGCTCACCACGATCTCCTAGCGGGGCGAGCACCGGGGAGCTGTTTTTT. Protein sequence: CASSPRSPSGASTGELFF.

Ten or more counts support this clonotype. This sequence joins TRBV28 and TRBJ1-5, with a weak D call TRBD1 (6 bases). The CDR3 contains 15 residues. In germline, CDR1 is MDHEN, CDR2 SYDVKM. V was trimmed by 2 bases and J by 4 bases, leaving 12 bases between them. CDR3 sequence (DNA): TGTGCCAGCAGTTTAAGGGGGGCGGAAAATCAGCCCCAGCATTTT. Encoded protein: CASSLRGAENQPQHF.

This clonotype was counted many times. V gene TRBV15 combines with J gene TRBJ2-7; 7 positions agree with TRBD1. The V gene end was trimmed by 1 base and the J gene end by 6 bases; junction bases not matched to a gene: 3. Germline-derived CDR1 and CDR2 are LNHNV and YYDKDF (reference sequence). This CDR3 is built from 13 residues. CDR3 sequence: CATSRGTGAEQYF. The CDR3 bases are TGTGCCACCAGCAGAGGAACAGGGGCCGAGCAGTACTTC. Filled out from reference TRBV15 and TRBJ2-7, the complete variable domain reads DAMVIQNPRYQVTQFGKPVTLSCSQTLNHNVMYWYQQKSSQAPKLLFHYYDKDFNNEADTPDNFQSRRPNTSFCFLDIRSPGLGDTAMYLCATSRGTGAEQYFGPGTRLTVT.

V usage is TRBV3-2 and J usage is TRBJ1-5; the table assigns TRBD1, which was not confirmed against the DNA. TRBV3-2 is classified as a pseudogene. The CDR3 contains 16 residues. The CDR3 reads CASSQTGVISRQPQHF. CDR3 coding DNA: TGTGCCAGCAGCCAAACAGGGGTAATTAGCCGGCAGCCCCAGCATTTT.

In its sample, this clonotype was seen many times. The chain combines TRBV24-1 with TRBJ2-1, with D hard to call. CDR1 is KGHDR, CDR2 SFDVKD, per germline. Trimming removed 6 bases from V and 0 bases from J, with 17 bases in between. The CDR3 contains 17 residues. CDR3 sequence reads: CATSIRPLSGSYNEQFF. CDR3 sequence (DNA): TGTGCCACCAGTATACGGCCACTTTCAGGCTCCTACAATGAGCAGTTCTTC.

The table lists this clonotype with many counts. The rearrangement joins TRBV7-9 to TRBJ2-1, with D perhaps being TRBD1 or TRBD2 (5 bases each). The germline V and J ends were trimmed by 5 bases and 4 bases, with 9 bases remaining between them. The germline V gene has CDR1 SEHNR and CDR2 FQNEAQ (reference sequence). The CDR3 consists of 13 residues. The CDR3 loop is CASSQGRYNEQFF. The CDR3 DNA reads as TGTGCCAGCAGCCAGGGACGGTACAATGAGCAGTTCTTC.

The chain employs TRBV27 and TRBJ2-3, with TRBD1 identical over 8 bases. The CDR3 loop spans 14 amino acids. The germline CDR1 and CDR2 sequences are MNHEY and SMNVEV (reference sequence). Germline trimming cut 8 bases from V and 4 bases from J; bases unmatched to any gene: 8. The CDR3 loop reads CASVKTGVPDTQYF. For the CDR3, the DNA is TGTGCCAGCGTCAAGACAGGGGTTCCAGATACGCAGTATTTT.

This clonotype was counted only a few times. V usage is TRBV28 and J usage is TRBJ2-2; no definite D call. V was pared by 3 bases and J by 0 bases, with 8 bases between. Germline lookup yields CDR1 MDHEN and CDR2 SYDVKM. This CDR3 is built from 15 residues. For the CDR3, the DNA is TGTGCCAGCAGTTTGGCACTTTCGAACACCGGGGAGCTGTTTTTT. The encoded protein is CASSLALSNTGELFF. Together with reference TRBV28 and TRBJ2-2, the CDR3 gives the full variable domain: DVKVTQSSRYLVKRTGEKVFLECVQDMDHENMFWYRQDPGLGLRLIYFSYDVKMKEKGDIPEGYSVSREKKERFSLILESASTNQTSMYLCASSLALSNTGELFFGEGSRLTVL.

This clonotype has ten or more counts. The chain couples TRBV7-8 to TRBJ1-1; no reliable D call. V was pared by 8 bases and J by 4 bases, with 8 bases between. Looked up from germline, CDR1 is SGHVS and CDR2 is FQNEAQ. The CDR3 is 11 residues long. The CDR3, as DNA: TGTGCCAGCGCCACAGTCACTGAAGCTTTCTTT. It translates to CASATVTEAFF.

This clonotype occurred many times. The J gene is TRBJ1-1, the V gene TRBV5-1, with D hard to call. Germline V CDR1 and CDR2: SGHRS, YFSETQ. The CDR3 contains 16 residues. The V end lost 2 bases, the J end lost 1 base, and 15 bases lay between the germline ends. Here the CDR3 reads CASSLISTWGNTEAFF. The CDR3 region has the DNA TGCGCCAGCAGCTTAATCTCGACATGGGGGAACACTGAAGCTTTCTTT.

This clonotype was counted ten times or more. The chain couples TRBV5-4 to TRBJ2-1, with TRBD2 matching 14 bases. This CDR3 spans 17 amino acids. Germline CDR1 and CDR2: SGHNT and YYREEE (reference sequence). Trimming at V came to 0 bases and at J to 7 bases, leaving 6 bases not matched to a gene. DNA for the CDR3: TGTGCCAGCAGCTTGGGACTAGCGGGAGGGCTTGGGAATGAGCAGTTCTTC. Translated, it gives CASSLGLAGGLGNEQFF.